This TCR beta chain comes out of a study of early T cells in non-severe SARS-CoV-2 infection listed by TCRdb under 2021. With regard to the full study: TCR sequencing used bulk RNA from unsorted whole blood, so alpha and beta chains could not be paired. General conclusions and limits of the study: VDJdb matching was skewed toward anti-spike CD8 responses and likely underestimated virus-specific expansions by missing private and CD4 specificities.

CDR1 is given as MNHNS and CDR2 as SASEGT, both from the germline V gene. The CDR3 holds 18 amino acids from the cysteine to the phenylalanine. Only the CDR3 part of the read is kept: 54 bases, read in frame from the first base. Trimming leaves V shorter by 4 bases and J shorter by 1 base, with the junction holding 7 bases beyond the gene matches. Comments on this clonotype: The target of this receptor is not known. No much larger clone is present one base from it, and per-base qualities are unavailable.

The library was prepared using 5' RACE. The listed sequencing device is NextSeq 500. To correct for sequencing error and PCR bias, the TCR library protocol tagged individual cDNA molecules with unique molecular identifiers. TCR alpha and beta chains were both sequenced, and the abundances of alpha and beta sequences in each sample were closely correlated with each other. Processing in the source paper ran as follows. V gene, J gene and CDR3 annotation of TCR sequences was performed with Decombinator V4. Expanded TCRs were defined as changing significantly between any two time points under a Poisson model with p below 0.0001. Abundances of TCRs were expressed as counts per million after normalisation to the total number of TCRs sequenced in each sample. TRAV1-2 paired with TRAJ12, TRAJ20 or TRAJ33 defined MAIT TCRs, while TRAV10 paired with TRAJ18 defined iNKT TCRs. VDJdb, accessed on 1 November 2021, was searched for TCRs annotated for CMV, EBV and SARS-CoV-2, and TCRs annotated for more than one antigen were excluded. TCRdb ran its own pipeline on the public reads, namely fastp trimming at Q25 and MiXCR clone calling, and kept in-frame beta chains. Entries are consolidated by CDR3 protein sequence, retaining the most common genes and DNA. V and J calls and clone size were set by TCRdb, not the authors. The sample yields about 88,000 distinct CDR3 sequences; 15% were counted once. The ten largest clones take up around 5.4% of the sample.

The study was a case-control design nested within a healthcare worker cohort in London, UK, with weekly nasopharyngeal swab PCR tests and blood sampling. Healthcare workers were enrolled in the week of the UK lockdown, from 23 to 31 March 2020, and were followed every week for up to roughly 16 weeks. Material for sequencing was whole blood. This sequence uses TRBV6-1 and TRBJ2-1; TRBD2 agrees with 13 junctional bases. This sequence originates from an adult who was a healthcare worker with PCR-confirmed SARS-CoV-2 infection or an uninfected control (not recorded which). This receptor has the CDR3 CASSGGTSGIPSYNEQFF. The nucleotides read TGTGCCAGCAGTGGCGGGACTAGCGGGATCCCTTCCTACAATGAGCAGTTCTTC.